One and the same sample provided the 17 T cell receptor beta chains below, sequenced in a study of T cells in localized non-small cell lung cancer. The assay was immunoSEQ multiplex PCR, and TCRdb's table has in-frame clones only and misses some. The profile shows about 41,000 clones, 86% of them singletons. Here the sequenced sample was peripheral blood, taken before any cancer treatment. These receptors were obtained from a woman aged 18 to 55 with stage III lung adenocarcinoma.

The rearrangement joins TRBV4-1 to TRBJ2-5; 8 bases are a match to TRBD1. The V and J ends lost 6 bases and 7 bases, in that order; junction bases with no gene match: 16. The CDR3 covers 16 residues. Germline V gene data show CDR1 as MGHRA and CDR2 as YSYEKL. The CDR3 sequence: CASSHSGDRGRGTQYF. CDR3 nucleotide sequence: TGCGCCAGCAGTCACTCGGGAGACAGGGGTCGTGGGACCCAGTACTTC.

The rearrangement joins TRBV12-5 to TRBJ2-2; TRBD2 aligns across 7 bases. The CDR3 consists of 15 residues. The J segment lost 7 bases and the V segment lost 1 base, leaving 6 bases of the junction unmatched. Germline values: CDR1 LGHNT, CDR2 FRNRAP. DNA for the CDR3: TGTGCTAGTGGTTTGGGCCTTACTAGCGTCGGGGAGCTGTTTTTT. Translating gives CASGLGLTSVGELFF.

The rearrangement uses TRBV5-5 and TRBJ2-3, with D hard to call. This CDR3 contains 13 residues. Germline CDR1 is SGHKS and CDR2 is YYEKEE (reference sequence). Trimming removed 6 bases at V and 2 bases at J, with 10 bases between. CDR3 sequence (DNA): TGTGCCAGCACCCCTGGAGTCACAGATACGCAGTATTTT. Translating it yields CASTPGVTDTQYF.

The CDR3 sequence is CASSDGTGGNEQFF. CDR3 nucleotide sequence: TGTGCCAGCAGTGACGGGACAGGGGGAAATGAGCAGTTCTTC. The V and J genes are TRBV6-4 and TRBJ2-1; 11 bases agree with TRBD1. This CDR3 has 14 amino acids. Germline V CDR1 and CDR2: MRHNA, SNTAGT. J lost 7 bases, V lost 2 bases, and 1 base had no gene match.

This chain connects TRBV10-1 to TRBJ2-1; 10 nucleotides align to TRBD1. The CDR3 is made up of 15 amino acids. CDR1 is WNHNN and CDR2 is SYGVQD in the germline V gene (reference sequence). The V gene end was trimmed by 4 bases and the J gene end by 1 base; junction bases not matched to a gene: 1. CDR3 sequence (DNA): TGCGCCAGCAGTGGGGGACAGGGGTCCTACAATGAGCAGTTCTTC. Translating gives CASSGGQGSYNEQFF.

This chain connects TRBV10-2 to TRBJ2-1; 9 nucleotides line up with TRBD2. The V gene's germline CDR1 is WSHSY and CDR2 SAAADI. CDR3 size: 13 residues. With 6 bases clipped from V and 8 bases from J, the junction kept 5 bases outside the gene matches. CDR3 loop: CASRSGGKDEQFF. As DNA, the CDR3 is TGCGCCAGCAGAAGCGGGGGGAAGGATGAGCAGTTCTTC.

This chain links TRBV12-5 with TRBJ1-2; a possible D gene is TRBD1 (6 bases). Trimming pared 4 bases from V and 5 bases from J, leaving 26 bases between. Germline CDR1 and CDR2: LGHNT and FRNRAP. The CDR3 has 18 amino acids. As DNA, the CDR3 is TGTGCTAGTGGTTCCCCTATCTCACCCAGGGGTGCAGGGTATGGCTACACCTTC. Its protein product is CASGSPISPRGAGYGYTF. The variable domain in full, completed from reference TRBV12-5 and TRBJ1-2, reads DARVTQTPRHKVTEMGQEVTMRCQPILGHNTVFWYRQTMMQGLELLAYFRNRAPLDDSGMPKDRFSAEMPDATLATLKIQPSEPRDSAVYFCASGSPISPRGAGYGYTFGSGTRLTVV.

This chain links TRBV18 with TRBJ2-3; D uncertain. Trimming removed 1 base from V and 2 bases from J, with 13 bases in between. In germline, CDR1 is KGHSH, CDR2 LQKENI. The CDR3 is 16 residues long. CDR3 in DNA: TGTGCCAGCTCACCACAGGGCGGCAGTTACACAGATACGCAGTATTTT. Residues: CASSPQGGSYTDTQYF.

V and J are TRBV5-4 and TRBJ2-3; maybe TRBD2 (6 bases). This CDR3 is 16 amino acids long. The V gene's germline CDR1 is SGHNT and CDR2 YYREEE (reference sequence). V lost 0 bases and J lost 0, with 11 bases in between. CDR3 in DNA: TGTGCCAGCAGCTTGGCAATCGGAGGGAGCACAGATACGCAGTATTTT. As protein: CASSLAIGGSTDTQYF.

The rearrangement links TRBV30 to TRBJ1-1, with TRBD1 identical over 9 bases. CDR3 size: 15 residues. V gave up 3 bases and J gave up 2 bases; unmatched junction bases: 7. Germline V gene lookup returns CDR1 GTSNPN and CDR2 SVGIG (reference sequence). CDR3 in amino acids: CAWSRLGQGNTEAFF. In DNA form, the CDR3 reads TGTGCCTGGAGCCGACTGGGACAGGGCAACACTGAAGCTTTCTTT.

This clone was observed a few times. DNA of the CDR3: TGTGCCAGCAGTCCCGACACTTTGGGGACCCAGTACTTC. Its translation: CASSPDTLGTQYF. The rearrangement uses TRBV2 and TRBJ2-5; D ambiguous. There are 13 residues in the CDR3. V gave up 5 bases and J gave up 7 bases, with 14 bases separating them. CDR1 and CDR2 (germline): SNHLY, FYNNEI.

The genes are TRBV5-1 and TRBJ1-2, with 8 bases fitting TRBD1. This CDR3 comprises 14 residues. Per germline, CDR1 SGHRS and CDR2 YFSETQ. V shed 3 bases and J 7 bases; nucleotides not matched to a gene: 8. In nucleotides, the CDR3 is TGCGCCAGCAGCTGGGGACAGGAGCTAGGTGGCTACACCTTC. This codes for CASSWGQELGGYTF.

V is TRBV19 and J is TRBJ1-4, with unresolved D. This CDR3 has 15 amino acids. The V end lost 9 bases, the J end lost 4 bases, and 18 bases lay between the germline ends. Germline V gene data show CDR1 as LNHDA and CDR2 as SQIVND (reference sequence). The CDR3: CASEPRTGRNEKLFF. The CDR3 DNA follows: TGTGCCAGCGAACCCCGGACCGGACGTAATGAAAAACTGTTTTTT. Full variable domain (outside the CDR3, taken from reference TRBV19 and TRBJ1-4): DGGITQSPKYLFRKEGQNVTLSCEQNLNHDAMYWYRQDPGQGLRLIYYSQIVNDFQKGDIAEGYSVSREKKESFPLTVTSAQKNPTAFYLCASEPRTGRNEKLFFGSGTQLSVL.

V usage is TRBV7-8 and J usage is TRBJ2-1, with 8 bases matching TRBD2. CDR1 is SGHVS, CDR2 FQNEAQ, per germline. The CDR3 spans 18 residues. J lost 1 base, V lost 5 bases, and 13 bases had no gene match. CDR3 residues: CASSAYSGRGGSYNEQFF. CDR3 DNA: TGTGCCAGCAGCGCCTATAGTGGTCGCGGGGGGTCCTACAATGAGCAGTTCTTC.

V gene TRBV18 combines with J gene TRBJ1-5; a possible D gene is TRBD1 (6 bases). V gave up 3 bases and J gave up 6 bases, with 21 bases separating them. Germline lookup yields CDR1 KGHSH and CDR2 LQKENI. The CDR3 loop spans 17 amino acids. CDR3 sequence (DNA): TGTGCCAGCTCACCCCGCGGGCAGGGGTCCCTCGGTCAGCCCCAGCATTTT. It yields the protein CASSPRGQGSLGQPQHF.

This chain uses TRBV5-1 with TRBJ2-1, with D tentatively TRBD2 (5 bases). The V gene's germline CDR1 is SGHRS and CDR2 YFSETQ. The CDR3 contains 14 residues. The V end was cut by 8 bases, the J end by 0 bases, with 12 bases between. In nucleotides, the CDR3 is TGCGCCAGTAAAAACGGGATCTCCTACAATGAGCAGTTCTTC. The encoded protein is CASKNGISYNEQFF.

The chain has TRBV19 and TRBJ2-3, with a weak D call TRBD2 (6 bases). The CDR3 loop spans 15 amino acids. Germline V CDR1 and CDR2: LNHDA, SQIVND (reference sequence). V was clipped by 9 bases and J by 4 bases, with 20 bases between them. The CDR3 coding sequence is TGTGCCAGCTCAGGCCGGGGCCGGAGGGCAGATACGCAGTATTTT. Protein product: CASSGRGRRADTQYF.